This TCR beta chain was recovered during a study of T cell repertoires in enteric fever (dated by TCRdb to the late 2010s). General notes on the study: Using volunteers experimentally challenged with Salmonella Typhi or Paratyphi A, the study rebuilt the Salmonella-specific repertoire of circulating effector CD4+ T cells. Circulating effector CD4+ T cells that responded to Salmonella infection were identified with mass cytometry. Tetramers loaded with CdtB(105-125) peptide variants (SP110Y, ST110H) were used to stain T cells, including ex vivo. Four approaches were merged in the work: T cell receptor sequencing, unbiased single-cell cloning, mass cytometry and live fluorescence barcoding. General findings and caveats noted by the study authors: S. Typhi- and S. Paratyphi A-specific immunodominant T cell antigens were identified as HlyE and CdtB, respectively. The accumulation of T cells that did not cross-react between serovars appeared to be driven by single amino acid variations in CdtB and PhoN, the immunodominant proteins. Among the expanded clonotypes were cross-reactive responses to distantly related Salmonella serovars, as well as clones that recognized antigens found only in S. Typhi or S. Paratyphi A.

TCRdb records Illumina MiSeq as the sequencer. The public reads were reanalyzed by TCRdb: fastp trimming at Q25, MiXCR alignment, in-frame beta chains only. Each entry merges the rows of one CDR3 protein and shows their most common DNA and genes. The sample profile shows around 1,600 distinct CDR3 sequences; about 35% of them were found once. The ten largest clones capture approximately 18% of the sample. CDR1 KGHSH and CDR2 LQKENI are derived from the germline V gene. The CDR3 has 13 amino acids, counting the end cysteine and phenylalanine. The only DNA kept is the CDR3, 39 bases in frame from the first base. Turning to this clonotype: It has no known antigen specificity. Compared with germline, one end of the junction differs, possibly owing to a read error.

The TCR was taken from a human donor with Salmonella enteric fever, either typhoid or paratyphoid (not recorded which). Source material: CCR7- CD38- CD4+ T cells from PBMCs. The rearrangement combines TRBV18 with TRBJ1-2, with no confidently assigned D gene. In nucleotide form, the sequence is TGTGCCAGCTCACGGATCCCTAAATATGGCTACACCTTC. This encodes CASSRIPKYGYTF. With the portions outside the CDR3 filled from the reference TRBV18 and TRBJ1-2 genes, the complete variable region becomes NAGVMQNPRHLVRRRGQEARLRCSPMKGHSHVYWYRQLPEEGLKFMVYLQKENIIDESGMPKERFSAEFPKEGPSILRIQQVVRGDSAAYFCASSRIPKYGYTFGSGTRLTVV.